These T cell receptor beta chains were read from a single sample in a study of human T cells and chemical hapten exposure. TCRdb reprocessed the RACE reads with MiXCR, giving one entry per CDR3 protein. Among some 52,000 distinct CDR3 sequences listed, about 10% were seen once. The source material was whole blood, sampled in connection with sensitization to the hapten diphenylcyclopropenone (DPC). The receptor set was obtained from a woman aged 40 to 55 with alopecia areata. Some clones in this sample may be carry-over from other donors' samples. CDR3s include the opening cysteine and the closing phenylalanine or tryptophan. D genes are given only for firm matches. Rows may omit the clone size; those that give it use once, few, many or a size class.

J: TRBJ1-2; V: TRBV5-6; D: .; size: many; DNA: TGTGCCAGCAGTCAGGGAGAAACGCTTGGCTACACCTTC; CDR3: CASSQGETLGYTF
J: TRBJ2-1; V: TRBV7-2; D: .; size: many; DNA: TGTGCCAGCAGCTCACCTAGCACGGATGAGCAGTTCTTC; CDR3: CASSSPSTDEQFF
J: TRBJ1-6; V: TRBV28; D: .; size: many; DNA: TGTGCCAGCTCCTCGGCGGCAGGGACCTCCTATAATTCACCCCTCCACTTT; CDR3: CASSSAAGTSYNSPLHF
J: TRBJ1-1; V: TRBV11-3; D: TRBD1; size: .; DNA: TGTGCCAGCAGCTTAAGACAGGGAATGAACACTGAAGCTTTCTTT; CDR3: CASSLRQGMNTEAFF
J: TRBJ2-7; V: TRBV27; D: TRBD1; size: many; DNA: TGTGCCAGCAGTTTCGGACAGGGGAGGTACGAGCAGTACTTC; CDR3: CASSFGQGRYEQYF
J: TRBJ2-1; V: TRBV5-6; D: TRBD2; size: many; DNA: TGTGCCAGCAGTCCACCGGGACTAGCTTCCTACAATGAGCAGTTCTTC; CDR3: CASSPPGLASYNEQFF
J: TRBJ2-6; V: TRBV12-3/TRBV12-4; D: .; size: .; DNA: TGTGCCAGCAGTACCCGGGACACTGGGGCCAACGTCCTGACTTTC; CDR3: CASSTRDTGANVLTF
J: TRBJ2-3; V: TRBV12-3/TRBV12-4; D: TRBD2; size: many; DNA: TGTGCCAGCAGTTTACAGGACGCGGGAGCAGATACGCAGTATTTT; CDR3: CASSLQDAGADTQYF
J: TRBJ2-7; V: TRBV12-3/TRBV12-4; D: TRBD2; size: few; DNA: TGTGCCAGCAGCTCTAGCGGAGGGACCTACGAGCAGTACTTC; CDR3: CASSSSGGTYEQYF
J: TRBJ1-4; V: TRBV19; D: .; size: .; DNA: TGTGCCAGTAGTACAATCCGTGAGGAAAAACTGTTTTTT; CDR3: CASSTIREEKLFF
J: TRBJ2-1; V: TRBV27; D: TRBD1; size: many; DNA: TGTGCCAGCAGTTTGGGACAGGGGATTTACAATGAGCAGTTCTTC; CDR3: CASSLGQGIYNEQFF
J: TRBJ2-7; V: TRBV28; D: .; size: .; DNA: TGTGCCAGCAGTTTATACATACCCTACGAGCAGTACTTC; CDR3: CASSLYIPYEQYF
J: TRBJ1-1; V: TRBV5-1; D: TRBD1; size: few; DNA: TGCGCCAGCAGCCAAGATAGACAGGGAGAAGCTTTCTTT; CDR3: CASSQDRQGEAFF
J: TRBJ2-1; V: TRBV29-1; D: .; size: few; DNA: TGCAGCGTTACTCCTATTATCCACGGTGAGCAGTTCTTC; CDR3: CSVTPIIHGEQFF
J: TRBJ2-5; V: TRBV20-1; D: TRBD1; size: few; DNA: TGCAGTGCGCTCACCGACAGGGCGATGGAGACCCAGTACTTC; CDR3: CSALTDRAMETQYF
J: TRBJ2-3; V: TRBV7-2; D: .; size: many; DNA: TGTGCCGTCCGAGTAGCAGATACGCAGTATTTT; CDR3: CAVRVADTQYF
J: TRBJ2-2; V: TRBV6-1; D: .; size: few; DNA: TGTGCCAGCAGTGAAGGTCTAGCTATAAACACCGGGGAGCTGTTTTTT; CDR3: CASSEGLAINTGELFF
J: TRBJ2-1; V: TRBV7-9; D: TRBD2; size: few; DNA: TGTGCCAGCAGCCTTACTAGCGGGTACTCCTACAATGAGCAGTTCTTC; CDR3: CASSLTSGYSYNEQFF